These T cell receptor beta chains were read from a single sample in a study of low-dose radiotherapy and immunotherapy resistance in tumors. From the reads, TCRdb called clonotypes with MiXCR, one entry per CDR3 protein. The sample includes under 90,000 distinct CDR3 sequences, under 20% of them seen just once. The source was PBMCs, collected after low-dose radiotherapy plus immunotherapy. The receptors were sampled from a male donor with prostate cancer. The CDR3 runs from the conserved cysteine through the conserved F or W. The D gene is left open where the match is weak. The size of a clone is reported for some rows only, either as once, few or many, or as a class for expanded clones.

J | V | D | size | length | CDR3 | DNA
TRBJ2-7 | TRBV7-2 | TRBD2 | . | 14 | CASTPAGGPYEQYF | TGTGCCAGCACCCCGGCGGGAGGGCCGTACGAGCAGTACTTC
TRBJ1-6 | TRBV27 | . | many | 14 | CASSLWREYSPLHF | TGTGCCAGCAGTTTGTGGAGGGAGTATTCACCCCTCCACTTT
TRBJ2-4 | TRBV6-2/TRBV6-3 | . | few | 15 | CASSEKFLGQGIQYF | TGTGCCAGCAGTGAAAAGTTTCTGGGACAAGGAATTCAGTACTTC
TRBJ2-1 | TRBV4-3 | . | many | 15 | CASSQDLGVYNEQFF | TGCGCCAGCAGCCAAGATCTAGGGGTCTACAATGAGCAGTTCTTC
TRBJ2-1 | TRBV18 | TRBD1 | many | 15 | CASYRTGGPYNEQFF | TGTGCCAGCTACCGAACAGGGGGTCCCTACAATGAGCAGTTCTTC
TRBJ2-5 | TRBV7-3 | TRBD2 | many | 15 | CASSLGAGGQETQYF | TGTGCCAGCAGCTTAGGAGCGGGGGGGCAAGAGACCCAGTACTTC
TRBJ1-5 | TRBV5-1 | . | . | 14 | CASSWSGGNQPQHF | TGCGCCAGCAGCTGGTCCGGGGGTAATCAGCCCCAGCATTTT
TRBJ2-3 | TRBV7-8 | . | . | 15 | CASSLWPGITDTQYF | TGTGCCAGCAGCTTATGGCCAGGGATCACAGATACGCAGTATTTT
TRBJ2-1 | TRBV15 | TRBD2 | many | 16 | CATSRAGSGTYNEQFF | TGTGCCACCAGCAGAGCGGGTAGCGGGACCTACAATGAGCAGTTCTTC
TRBJ2-7 | TRBV7-8 | TRBD2 | many | 15 | CASSPTSGSLYEQYF | TGTGCCAGCAGCCCTACTAGCGGGAGTTTATACGAGCAGTACTTC
TRBJ1-5 | TRBV12-3/TRBV12-4 | . | . | 14 | CASSELQGNQPQHF | TGTGCCAGCAGTGAGCTACAGGGAAATCAGCCCCAGCATTTT
TRBJ2-1 | TRBV7-2 | TRBD2 | . | 15 | CASRLAYSSYNEQFF | TGTGCCAGCAGACTAGCGTACAGCTCCTACAATGAGCAGTTCTTC
TRBJ2-2 | TRBV5-4 | . | once | 21 | CASSPRSGSDIQYFGAGELFF | .
TRBJ1-1 | TRBV29-1 | . | many | 12 | CSACPLGTEAFF | TGCAGCGCCTGCCCCTTGGGCACTGAAGCTTTCTTT
TRBJ2-2 | TRBV28 | . | . | 12 | CAINSVTGELFF | TGTGCCATCAACTCCGTCACCGGGGAGCTGTTTTTT
TRBJ2-3 | TRBV7-2 | TRBD2 | many | 14 | CASSLLAGTDTQYF | TGTGCCAGCAGTTTACTAGCGGGCACAGATACGCAGTATTTT
TRBJ2-2 | TRBV30 | . | many | 14 | CAWTGRGGTRELFF | TGTGCCTGGACAGGGAGAGGGGGAACCCGGGAGCTGTTTTTT
TRBJ2-3 | TRBV4-2 | . | many | 13 | CASSQDLGDTQYF | TGTGCCAGCAGCCAAGATTTGGGTGATACGCAGTATTTT
TRBJ2-7 | TRBV18 | . | few | 16 | CASSPVESAGSYEQYF | TGTGCCAGCTCACCAGTGGAGTCAGCGGGCTCCTACGAGCAGTACTTC
TRBJ2-2 | TRBV28 | . | many | 12 | CASGLWSGELFF | TGTGCCAGTGGACTGTGGAGCGGGGAGCTGTTTTTT
TRBJ2-1 | TRBV20-1 | TRBD2 | many | 18 | CSARVPPRRGSTMREQFF | TGCAGTGCTAGAGTTCCACCTCGGCGCGGGAGTACGATGCGGGAGCAGTTCTTC
TRBJ1-6 | TRBV6-2/TRBV6-3 | . | many | 17 | CASRRPLLDSLNSPLHF | TGTGCCAGCAGGCGTCCTCTACTGGACAGCTTGAATTCACCCCTCCACTTT
TRBJ1-6 | TRBV4-3 | TRBD1 | many | 19 | CASSLALQLRTGPNSPLHF | TGCGCCAGCAGCCTAGCACTTCAATTAAGGACAGGGCCTAATTCACCCCTCCACTTT
TRBJ2-5 | TRBV5-1 | . | few | 14 | CASSPRTGGGTQYF | TGCGCCAGCAGCCCCCGAACAGGCGGAGGGACCCAGTACTTC
TRBJ2-7 | TRBV7-2 | . | . | 14 | CASSGVGQWNEQYF | TGTGCCAGCAGCGGAGTGGGACAATGGAACGAGCAGTACTTC
TRBJ2-7 | TRBV30 | TRBD2 | many | 14 | CAWDGVAGAGEQYF | TGTGCCTGGGATGGCGTGGCGGGAGCAGGGGAGCAGTACTTC
TRBJ1-1 | TRBV28 | . | many | 15 | CASSPQGTTHTEAFF | TGTGCCAGCAGTCCACAAGGGACAACCCACACTGAAGCTTTCTTT
TRBJ2-6 | TRBV5-1 | . | . | 16 | CASSLGGASGANVLTF | TGCGCCAGCAGCTTGGGGGGGGCGTCTGGGGCCAACGTCCTGACTTTC
TRBJ1-1 | TRBV29-1 | . | many | 12 | CSAGQLNTEAFF | TGCAGCGCCGGACAGCTGAACACTGAAGCTTTCTTT
TRBJ2-2 | TRBV5-1 | TRBD1 | many | 18 | CASSLALRTGDPPGELFF | TGCGCCAGCAGCTTGGCCCTCAGGACAGGGGACCCCCCCGGGGAGCTGTTTTTT
TRBJ2-3 | TRBV20-1 | TRBD2 | many | 17 | CSASSSGTSGSTDTQYF | TGCAGTGCTAGTTCCAGCGGGACTAGCGGGAGTACAGATACGCAGTATTTT
TRBJ2-7 | TRBV27 | . | many | 14 | CASRPFGGTYEQYF | TGTGCCAGCAGACCCTTTGGGGGAACCTACGAGCAGTACTTC
TRBJ2-3 | TRBV4-3 | TRBD2 | many | 18 | CASSSSGLAGGPADTQYF | TGCGCCAGCAGCAGTTCTGGGCTAGCGGGAGGGCCCGCAGATACGCAGTATTTT
TRBJ2-5 | TRBV24-1 | . | few | 16 | CATSDSGQTGKETQYF | TGTGCCACCAGTGATTCTGGACAGACCGGGAAAGAGACCCAGTACTTC
TRBJ2-4 | TRBV5-1 | . | many | 13 | CASSWDGGNIQYF | TGCGCCAGCAGCTGGGACGGTGGGAACATTCAGTACTTC
TRBJ2-7 | TRBV6-2/TRBV6-3 | TRBD2 | many | 15 | CASRRLAGVNYEQYF | TGTGCCAGCAGGAGACTAGCGGGAGTGAACTACGAGCAGTACTTC
TRBJ2-6 | TRBV3-1 | TRBD1 | once | 17 | CASSHGTDHSGANVLTF | TGTGCCAGCAGCCACGGGACAGACCACTCTGGGGCCAACGTCCTGACTTTC
TRBJ2-5 | TRBV20-1 | . | many | 15 | CSASSQGTSQETQYF | TGCAGTGCTAGTTCTCAGGGGACATCACAAGAGACCCAGTACTTC
TRBJ2-7 | TRBV30 | TRBD2 | . | 13 | CAWSGTSVQEQYF | TGTGCCTGGAGCGGGACTAGCGTGCAGGAGCAGTACTTC
TRBJ2-7 | TRBV28 | . | many | 13 | CASSSPLTLEVYF | TGTGCCAGCAGTTCCCCTCTTACCCTAGAGGTGTACTTC
TRBJ2-7 | TRBV20-1 | . | many | 16 | CSARDQGPGNPYEQYF | TGCAGTGCTAGAGATCAGGGTCCGGGTAACCCCTACGAGCAGTACTTC
TRBJ1-2 | TRBV27 | . | many | 12 | CASSTGIGGYTF | TGTGCCAGCAGTACAGGGATAGGTGGCTACACCTTC
TRBJ2-4 | TRBV5-6 | . | many | 16 | CASSLGYLSAKNIQYF | TGTGCCAGCAGCTTGGGGTACCTCTCCGCCAAAAACATTCAGTACTTC
TRBJ2-1 | TRBV5-1 | TRBD2 | many | 14 | CASSRAGPRDEQFF | TGCGCCAGCAGCCGAGCGGGGCCGAGGGATGAGCAGTTCTTC
TRBJ2-7 | TRBV2 | . | many | 14 | CASSGPSYSYEQYF | TGTGCCAGCAGTGGCCCCTCCTACTCCTACGAGCAGTACTTC
TRBJ2-2 | TRBV28 | TRBD2 | many | 14 | CASSLGTTTGELFF | TGTGCCAGCAGTTTGGGGACTACCACCGGGGAGCTGTTTTTT
TRBJ2-1 | TRBV20-1 | TRBD2 | many | 14 | CSVIAGRMYNEQFF | TGCAGTGTCATAGCGGGAAGGATGTACAATGAGCAGTTCTTC
TRBJ2-1 | TRBV7-3 | TRBD2 | few | 18 | CASSYTGLAGTIYNEQFF | TGTGCCAGCAGCTATACAGGACTAGCGGGAACCATATACAATGAGCAGTTCTTC
TRBJ2-1 | TRBV5-1 | TRBD2 | many | 16 | CASSPSALAGVNEQFF | TGCGCCAGCAGCCCTTCCGCCCTAGCGGGAGTGAATGAGCAGTTCTTC
TRBJ2-2 | TRBV3-1 | . | . | 14 | CASSHRGVAGELFF | TGTGCCAGCAGCCACAGGGGAGTGGCCGGGGAGCTGTTTTTT
TRBJ1-5 | TRBV28 | . | medium-sized | 14 | CASSLSGRDLAQHF | TGTGCCAGCAGTTTATCTGGCCGAGACCTGGCCCAGCATTTT
TRBJ1-5 | TRBV12-3/TRBV12-4 | . | many | 16 | CASPFRPGAHNQPQHF | TGTGCCAGCCCCTTTCGACCAGGGGCCCACAATCAGCCCCAGCATTTT
TRBJ2-7 | TRBV6-2/TRBV6-3 | TRBD2 | many | 14 | CASRPGGPSYEQYF | TGTGCCAGCCGCCCGGGAGGTCCGTCCTACGAGCAGTACTTC
TRBJ2-5 | TRBV7-2 | . | many | 13 | CASSLAGLETQYF | TGTGCCAGCAGCTTAGCGGGGCTGGAGACCCAGTACTTC
TRBJ2-1 | TRBV28 | TRBD1 | many | 14 | CASSLTGTASLEFF | TGTGCCAGCAGCCTTACCGGGACAGCGTCTCTCGAGTTCTTC
TRBJ1-2 | TRBV14 | . | . | 13 | CASSQDRAYGYTF | TGTGCCAGCAGCCAAGATAGGGCGTATGGCTACACCTTC
TRBJ2-7 | TRBV2 | TRBD2 | many | 15 | CASSEVLAGGPKQYF | TGTGCCAGCAGTGAAGTACTAGCGGGAGGGCCCAAGCAGTACTTC